A selection of T cell receptor beta chains follows, all from one sample in a study of blood T cell repertoires in COVID-19. Clones were read by immunoSEQ multiplex PCR, and TCRdb kept only the in-frame ones, dropping some. This table holds about 140,000 clones, under 85% found once. The sample was PBMCs or T cells enriched from blood (not recorded which). The receptors shown here come from a woman between 18 and 29 years old who had been exposed to COVID-19. The CDR3 runs from the conserved cysteine through the conserved F or W. D genes are given only for firm matches. A clone size is listed for some rows: how often the clone was seen (once, few, many), or a class if it is expanded.

size	D	V	length	J	DNA	CDR3
NA	NA	TRBV30	15	TRBJ1-5	TGTGCCTGGAGTCTGGCAGACTATAGCAATCAGCCCCAGCATTTT	CAWSLADYSNQPQHF
few	NA	TRBV7-8	14	TRBJ1-5	TGTGCCAGCAGCTTTACCACGGGGGATCAGCCCCAGCATTTT	CASSFTTGDQPQHF
once	NA	TRBV20-1	12	TRBJ2-1	TGCAGTGCTAGTAGACTGAGCAATGAGCAGTTCTTC	CSASRLSNEQFF
NA	TRBD2	TRBV6-1	17	TRBJ2-3	TGTGCCAGCAGTGCGACTAGCGGAAGGGCCCTCACAGATACGCAGTATTTT	CASSATSGRALTDTQYF
NA	TRBD1	TRBV19	18	TRBJ1-6	TGTGCCAGTAGTAGAGCTTACTCTCAGGGGGCGCGGAATTCACCCCTCCACTTT	CASSRAYSQGARNSPLHF
few	NA	TRBV10-3	15	TRBJ1-1	TGTGCCATCAGTGAGTCCCAGGATCTGAACACTGAAGCTTTCTTT	CAISESQDLNTEAFF
NA	TRBD2	TRBV13	16	TRBJ2-3	TGTGCCAGCAGCCGGAGGACTAGCCTGGGCACAGATACGCAGTATTTT	CASSRRTSLGTDTQYF
NA	NA	TRBV9	13	TRBJ2-1	TGTGCCAGCAGCGTAGACAGCTACAATGAGCAGTTCTTC	CASSVDSYNEQFF
many	TRBD1	TRBV6-5	14	TRBJ1-1	TGTGCCAGCAGAGGGACAGGGGTAGGAGCTGAAGCTTTCTTT	CASRGTGVGAEAFF
once	TRBD2	TRBV7-2	16	TRBJ2-3	TGTGCCAGCAGCGCAACTAGCGGGGGATACACAGATACGCAGTATTTT	CASSATSGGYTDTQYF
NA	TRBD2	TRBV6-4	16	TRBJ2-2	TGTGCCAGCAGTGCACTAGCGGGAGGCGCCACCGGGGAGCTGTTTTTT	CASSALAGGATGELFF
NA	TRBD2	TRBV29-1	15	TRBJ2-7	TGCAGCGTTGAGAGTTCTAGCGGGAGTCGTCACGAGCAGTACTTC	CSVESSSGSRHEQYF
NA	NA	TRBV5-1	14	TRBJ2-3	TGCGCCAGCAGCAGCGGCCCCAGCACAGATACGCAGTATTTT	CASSSGPSTDTQYF
NA	TRBD1	TRBV7-8	15	TRBJ1-3	TGTGCCAGCAGCTTAGCAGGGACAGCTGGAAACACCATATATTTT	CASSLAGTAGNTIYF
NA	NA	TRBV5-1	16	TRBJ2-2	TGCGCCAGCAGCTTGTTCCCGGGTTCGAGCAGCGGGGAGCTGTTTTTT	CASSLFPGSSSGELFF
NA	NA	TRBV18	14	TRBJ2-2	TGTGCCAGCTCACCAGGGCGGAACACCGGGGAGCTGTTTTTT	CASSPGRNTGELFF
NA	TRBD2	TRBV19	16	TRBJ2-2	TGTGCCAGTAGTATTCAACTAGCGGGAATCGACGGGGAGCTGTTTTTT	CASSIQLAGIDGELFF
NA	TRBD2	TRBV5-4	17	TRBJ2-3	TGTGCCAGCAGCTTGGTACTGACGGGAGGGGGGGCAGATACGCAGTATTTT	CASSLVLTGGGADTQYF
NA	NA	TRBV7-8	14	TRBJ1-1	TGTGCCAGCAGATCTGACAGCATGAACACTGAAGCTTTCTTT	CASRSDSMNTEAFF
NA	NA	TRBV7-3	18	TRBJ2-1	TGTGCCAGCAGCTTAACGGGGGCGGGAGTAAAGCCCTACAATGAGCAGTTCTTC	CASSLTGAGVKPYNEQFF
NA	TRBD1	TRBV7-2	19	TRBJ1-3	TGTGCCAGCAGCTTAGCCCGGCTAGCTCGACAGGGTTTTGGAAACACCATATATTTT	CASSLARLARQGFGNTIYF
NA	NA	TRBV9	14	TRBJ1-3	TGTGCCAGCAGCCTCGGTCAGGGAGGTAACACCATATATTTT	CASSLGQGGNTIYF
once	NA	TRBV5-6	15	TRBJ2-7	TGTGCCAGCAGCTTGGAAGGCGGAAGCTCCTACGAGCAGTACTTC	CASSLEGGSSYEQYF
NA	TRBD1	TRBV6-5	14	TRBJ2-5	TGTGCCAGCAGTTTTACAGGGGGCAGTGAGACCCAGTACTTC	CASSFTGGSETQYF
NA	NA	TRBV19	15	TRBJ2-6	TGTGCCAGTAGTTGGGCGTTCTCTGGGGCCAACGTCCTGACTTTC	CASSWAFSGANVLTF
few	TRBD1	TRBV5-1	16	TRBJ1-2	TGCGCCAGCAGCTTGAGCTCCCCAGGGGGTGACTATGGCTACACCTTC	CASSLSSPGGDYGYTF
NA	NA	TRBV12-3/TRBV12-4	11	TRBJ1-1	TGTGCCAGCAGTTACACGGGAGAAGCTTTCTTT	CASSYTGEAFF
once	NA	TRBV7-3	12	TRBJ2-5	TGTGCCAGCAAAACTAGAATGGAGACCCAGTACTTC	CASKTRMETQYF
NA	TRBD2	TRBV5-3	15	TRBJ2-7	TGTGCCAGATTTATAAGCGGGAGCTTACCCTACGAGCAGTACTTC	CARFISGSLPYEQYF
NA	NA	TRBV9	13	TRBJ2-2	TGTGCCAGCAGCGTATCAGACACCGGGGAGCTGTTTTTT	CASSVSDTGELFF
NA	NA	TRBV6-1	16	TRBJ1-1	TGTGCCAGCAGTGAGCAGGGGAGGGGAATGGTTGCTGAAGCTTTCTTT	CASSEQGRGMVAEAFF
once	NA	TRBV15	14	TRBJ1-1	TGTGCCACCAGCACGGGAGGACCGAACACTGAAGCTTTCTTT	CATSTGGPNTEAFF
NA	NA	TRBV10-2	18	TRBJ1-1	TGCGCCAGCAGTGAGCCCCGACTTAAGGACACTGTGAACACTGAAGCTTTCTTT	CASSEPRLKDTVNTEAFF
NA	NA	TRBV28	11	TRBJ2-5	TGTGCCAGCAGTTTCTTTAAGACCCAGTACTTC	CASSFFKTQYF
NA	NA	TRBV27	15	TRBJ1-2	TGTGCCAGCAGTTTATCCGGCAGGGTTATTCATGGCTACACCTTC	CASSLSGRVIHGYTF
few	TRBD2	TRBV27	17	TRBJ2-3	TGTGCCAGCAGTTTTAGGGGTCTAGCGGTCAGCACAGATACGCAGTATTTT	CASSFRGLAVSTDTQYF
NA	NA	TRBV10-3	14	TRBJ2-3	TGTGCCATCCGTAATCTATTTTCCCCGAATACGCAGTATTTT	CAIRNLFSPNTQYF
few	NA	TRBV5-5	15	TRBJ2-7	TGTGCCAGCAGCTTGACCAGGCGGGCTGGGGACGAGCAGTACTTC	CASSLTRRAGDEQYF
NA	NA	TRBV18	16	TRBJ2-3	TGTGCCAGCTCACCACTCATCAGCGCGGGCACAGATACGCAGTATTTT	CASSPLISAGTDTQYF
NA	TRBD1	TRBV10-1	14	TRBJ1-1	TGCGCCAGCAGAGGACAGGACAACACTGGTGAAGCTTTCTTT	CASRGQDNTGEAFF
few	TRBD1	TRBV4-3	13	TRBJ2-7	TGCGCCAGCAGCCAGGACAGGGGGAACGAGCAGTACTTC	CASSQDRGNEQYF
NA	TRBD2	TRBV18	17	TRBJ2-5	TGTGCCAGCTCACCTAAAGGACTAGCGGGGTACCAAGAGACCCAGTACTTC	CASSPKGLAGYQETQYF
NA	TRBD1	TRBV19	16	TRBJ2-1	TGTGCCAGTAGTATCCAGGGGGAGAGATACTACAATGAGCAGTTCTTC	CASSIQGERYYNEQFF
NA	NA	TRBV5-4	15	TRBJ1-2	TGTGCCAGCAGCTTAATGACAGCCGCTAACTATGGCTACACCTTC	CASSLMTAANYGYTF
few	NA	TRBV9	16	TRBJ2-1	TGTGCCAGCAGCGTAATGCCTGGGGACAACTACAATGAGCAGTTCTTC	CASSVMPGDNYNEQFF
few	NA	TRBV11-2	16	TRBJ1-3	TGTGCCAGCAGCCCTATTGGGGGCCCCTCTGGAAACACCATATATTTT	CASSPIGGPSGNTIYF
NA	NA	TRBV13	14	TRBJ2-3	TGTGCCAGCAGCCCCAGACTCGACACAGATACGCAGTATTTT	CASSPRLDTDTQYF
NA	TRBD1	TRBV28	14	TRBJ1-2	TGTGCCAGCAGTTCAAAACAGGGGAAGAATGGCTACACCTTC	CASSSKQGKNGYTF
NA	NA	TRBV27	16	TRBJ2-1	TGTGCCAGCAGTTTAAAAAACCCTTATTTTGCGTATGAGCAGTTCTTC	CASSLKNPYFAYEQFF
NA	TRBD2	TRBV27	17	TRBJ2-5	TGTGCCAGCAGAATGACTAGCGGGATAGTGCAGCAAGAGACCCAGTACTTC	CASRMTSGIVQQETQYF
NA	NA	TRBV7-2	12	TRBJ2-5	TGTGCCAGCAGCTGGGGAGAAGAGACCCAGTACTTC	CASSWGEETQYF
NA	NA	TRBV3-1/TRBV3-2	17	TRBJ2-6	TGTGCCAGCAGCCAAGGTACCGCGCACTCTGGGGCCAACGTCCTGACTTTC	CASSQGTAHSGANVLTF